The entry below describes one T cell receptor (beta chain). The antigen is undetermined. The sample belongs to a study of vaccination effects on CD4 cells after COVID-19. Findings of the study overall: Convalescent patients in the study were few, and early post-infection timepoints were absent. Late in the post-vaccination period, infection-induced and vaccine-induced clones underwent marked clonal contraction.

Sequencing was preceded by expansion of antigen-specific CD4+ T cells with viral peptide pools in the ViraFEST assay. Cells that had been cultured for roughly 9 days were the source of isolated CD4+ T cells. Each participant was given two doses of one vaccine (BNT162b2 or mRNA-1273). At days 3 and 7, half of the medium was exchanged for IL-2 medium. Some clones are missing from TCRdb's copy, which holds only in-frame ones; the method was immunoSEQ multiplex PCR. The sample has approximately 65,000 clones, about 67% seen once. Sequenced material: CD4+ T cells from PBMCs cultured with HCoV-229E spike peptides, taken after COVID-19 vaccination. The receptor's source is a human donor who received a COVID-19 vaccine.

CDR3 nucleotide sequence: TGCGCCAGCAGCTTGGGTCTAGATACGCAGTATTTT. Its protein product is CASSLGLDTQYF. This chain uses TRBV5-1 with TRBJ2-3; D not certain. CDR3 size: 12 residues. Germline V gene lookup returns CDR1 SGHRS and CDR2 YFSETQ. V shed 0 bases and J shed 5 bases, with 4 bases lying between them.